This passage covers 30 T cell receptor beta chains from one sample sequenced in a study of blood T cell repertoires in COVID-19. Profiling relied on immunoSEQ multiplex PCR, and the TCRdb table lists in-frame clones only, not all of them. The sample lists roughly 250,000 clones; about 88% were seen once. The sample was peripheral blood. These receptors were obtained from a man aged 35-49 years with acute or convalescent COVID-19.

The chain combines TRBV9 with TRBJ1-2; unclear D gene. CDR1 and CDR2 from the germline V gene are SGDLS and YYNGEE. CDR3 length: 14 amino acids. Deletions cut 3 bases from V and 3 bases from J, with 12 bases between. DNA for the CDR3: TGTGCCAGCAGCGCCGCGGGAAGAGACTATGGCTACACCTTC. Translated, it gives CASSAAGRDYGYTF.

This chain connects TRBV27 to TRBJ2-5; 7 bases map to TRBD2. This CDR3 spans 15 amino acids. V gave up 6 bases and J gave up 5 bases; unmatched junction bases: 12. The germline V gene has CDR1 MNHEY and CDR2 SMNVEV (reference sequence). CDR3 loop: CASRDVSGGRETQYF. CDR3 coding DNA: TGTGCCAGCAGGGACGTTTCGGGGGGACGGGAGACCCAGTACTTC.

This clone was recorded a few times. In DNA, the CDR3 is TGTGCCAGCAGCTTAGGGGAGAGGAACACTGAAGCTTTCTTT. It yields the protein CASSLGERNTEAFF. The chain uses TRBV13 and TRBJ1-1; D gene unclear. CDR1 and CDR2 (germline): PRHDT, FYEKMQ (reference sequence). This CDR3 spans 14 amino acids. Trimming pared 0 bases from V and 1 base from J, leaving 6 bases between.

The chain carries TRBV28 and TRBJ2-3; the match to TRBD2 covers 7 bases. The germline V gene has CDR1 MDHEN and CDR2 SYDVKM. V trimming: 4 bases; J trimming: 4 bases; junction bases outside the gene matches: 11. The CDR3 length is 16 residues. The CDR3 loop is CASSSTSHPSADTQYF. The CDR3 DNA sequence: TGTGCCAGCAGTTCGACTAGCCACCCTTCTGCAGATACGCAGTATTTT.

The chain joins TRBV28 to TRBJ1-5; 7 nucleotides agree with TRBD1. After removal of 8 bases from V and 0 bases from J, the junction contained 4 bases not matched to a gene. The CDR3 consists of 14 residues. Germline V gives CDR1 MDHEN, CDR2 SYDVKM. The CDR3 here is CASGRDSSNQPQHF. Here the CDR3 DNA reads TGTGCCAGCGGCCGGGACAGTAGCAATCAGCCCCAGCATTTT.

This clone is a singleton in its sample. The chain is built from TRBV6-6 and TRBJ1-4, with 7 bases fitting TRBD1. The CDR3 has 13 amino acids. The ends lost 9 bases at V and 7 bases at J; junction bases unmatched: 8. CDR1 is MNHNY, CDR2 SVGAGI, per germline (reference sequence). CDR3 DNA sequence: TGTGCCAGTAACCGGGACAGTCGTGAAAAACTGTTTTTT. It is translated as CASNRDSREKLFF.

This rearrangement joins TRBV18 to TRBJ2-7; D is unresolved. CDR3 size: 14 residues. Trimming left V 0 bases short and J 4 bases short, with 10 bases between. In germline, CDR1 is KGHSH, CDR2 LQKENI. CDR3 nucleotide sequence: TGTGCCAGCTCACCACCCTTACAGTTTTACGAGCAGTACTTC. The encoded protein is CASSPPLQFYEQYF.

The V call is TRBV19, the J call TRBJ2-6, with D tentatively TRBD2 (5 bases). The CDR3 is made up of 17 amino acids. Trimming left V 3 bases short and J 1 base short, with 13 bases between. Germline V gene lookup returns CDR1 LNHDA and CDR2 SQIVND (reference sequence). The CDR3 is CASSISGSRSGANVLTF. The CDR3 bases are TGTGCCAGTAGTATCTCGGGGTCGAGGTCTGGGGCCAACGTCCTGACTTTC.

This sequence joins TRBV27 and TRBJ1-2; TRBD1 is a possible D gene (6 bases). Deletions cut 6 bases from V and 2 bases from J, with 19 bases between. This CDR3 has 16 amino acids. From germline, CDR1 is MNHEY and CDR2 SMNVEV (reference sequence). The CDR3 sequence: CASSSSPTGFNYGYTF. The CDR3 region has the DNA TGTGCCAGCAGCTCATCGCCCACAGGGTTCAACTATGGCTACACCTTC.

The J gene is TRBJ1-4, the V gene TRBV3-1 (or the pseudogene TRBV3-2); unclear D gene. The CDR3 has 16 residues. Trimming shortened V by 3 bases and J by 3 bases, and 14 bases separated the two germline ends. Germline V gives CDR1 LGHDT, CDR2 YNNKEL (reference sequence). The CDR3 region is CASSHFPIQSNEKLFF. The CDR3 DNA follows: TGTGCCAGCAGCCATTTTCCCATACAGTCTAATGAAAAACTGTTTTTT.

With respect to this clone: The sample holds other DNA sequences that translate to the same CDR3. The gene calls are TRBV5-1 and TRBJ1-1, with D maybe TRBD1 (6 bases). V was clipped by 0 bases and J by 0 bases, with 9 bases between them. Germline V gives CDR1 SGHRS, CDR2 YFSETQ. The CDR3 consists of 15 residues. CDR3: CASSLAPGVNTEAFF. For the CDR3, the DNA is TGCGCCAGCAGCTTGGCCCCAGGGGTGAACACTGAAGCTTTCTTT.

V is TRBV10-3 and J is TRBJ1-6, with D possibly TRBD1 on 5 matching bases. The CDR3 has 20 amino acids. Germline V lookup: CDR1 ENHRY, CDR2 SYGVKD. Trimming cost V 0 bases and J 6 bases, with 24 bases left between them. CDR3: CAISESSVQVVGLSNSPLHF. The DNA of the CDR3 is TGTGCCATCAGTGAGTCGTCAGTACAGGTGGTTGGGCTTAGTAATTCACCCCTCCACTTT.

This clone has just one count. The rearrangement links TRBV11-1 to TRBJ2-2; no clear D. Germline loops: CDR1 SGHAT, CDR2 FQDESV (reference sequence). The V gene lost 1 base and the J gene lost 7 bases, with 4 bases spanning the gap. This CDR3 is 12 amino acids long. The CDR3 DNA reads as TGTGCCAGCAGCTTAGTCTACGGGGAGCTGTTTTTT. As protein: CASSLVYGELFF. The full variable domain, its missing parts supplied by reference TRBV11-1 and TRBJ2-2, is EAEVAQSPRYKITEKSQAVAFWCDPISGHATLYWYRQILGQGPELLVQFQDESVVDDSQLPKDRFSAERLKGVDSTLKIQPAELGDSAMYLCASSLVYGELFFGEGSRLTVL.

The CDR3 DNA reads TGTGCCAGCAGCCCTCACCCGGAGGAGATCCGCACAGATACGCAGTATTTT. The encoded protein is CASSPHPEEIRTDTQYF. The chain has TRBV7-3 and TRBJ2-3; D is possibly TRBD2 (5 bases). The CDR3 extends over 17 amino acids. The V gene's germline CDR1 is SGHTA and CDR2 FQGTGA. Trimming removed 5 bases from V and 1 base from J, with 19 bases in between.

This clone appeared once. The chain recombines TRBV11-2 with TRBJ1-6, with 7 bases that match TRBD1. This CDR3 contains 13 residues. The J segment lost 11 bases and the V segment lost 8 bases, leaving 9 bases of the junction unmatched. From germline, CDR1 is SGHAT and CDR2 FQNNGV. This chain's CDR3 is CASHRQGSAPLHF. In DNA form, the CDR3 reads TGTGCCAGCCACAGACAGGGATCGGCACCCCTCCACTTT.

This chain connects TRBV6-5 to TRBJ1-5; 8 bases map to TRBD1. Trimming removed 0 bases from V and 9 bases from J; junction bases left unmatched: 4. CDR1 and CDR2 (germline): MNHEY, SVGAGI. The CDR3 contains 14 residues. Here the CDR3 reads CASSYSGQAMPQHF. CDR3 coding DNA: TGTGCCAGCAGTTACTCGGGACAGGCTATGCCCCAGCATTTT.

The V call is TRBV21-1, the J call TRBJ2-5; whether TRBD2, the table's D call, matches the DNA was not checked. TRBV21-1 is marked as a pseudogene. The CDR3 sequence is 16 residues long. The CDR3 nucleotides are TGTGCCAGCAGTCTCGGTCGGGGGGGCATTAAAGAGACCCAGTACTTC. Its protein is CASSLGRGGIKETQYF.

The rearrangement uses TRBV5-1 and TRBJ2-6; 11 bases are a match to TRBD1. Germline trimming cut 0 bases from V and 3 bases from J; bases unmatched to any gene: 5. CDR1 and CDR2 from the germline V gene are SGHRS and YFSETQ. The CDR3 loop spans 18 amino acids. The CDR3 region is CASSLGGQGAVGANVLTF. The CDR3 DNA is TGCGCCAGCAGCTTGGGTGGACAGGGGGCCGTTGGGGCCAACGTCCTGACTTTC.

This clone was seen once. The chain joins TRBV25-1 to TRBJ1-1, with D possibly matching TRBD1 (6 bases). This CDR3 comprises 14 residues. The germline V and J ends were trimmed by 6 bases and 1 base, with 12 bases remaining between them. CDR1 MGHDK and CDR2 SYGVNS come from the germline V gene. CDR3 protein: CASSIVGANTEAFF. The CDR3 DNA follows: TGTGCCAGCAGCATTGTGGGGGCGAACACTGAAGCTTTCTTT.

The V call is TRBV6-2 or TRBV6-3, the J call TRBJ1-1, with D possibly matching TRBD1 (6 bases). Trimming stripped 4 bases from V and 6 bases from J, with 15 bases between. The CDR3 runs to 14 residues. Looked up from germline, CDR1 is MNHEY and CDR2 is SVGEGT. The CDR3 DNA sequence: TGTGCCAGCAGTTCTGGGACAAGGCAGTCTGAAGCTTTCTTT. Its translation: CASSSGTRQSEAFF.

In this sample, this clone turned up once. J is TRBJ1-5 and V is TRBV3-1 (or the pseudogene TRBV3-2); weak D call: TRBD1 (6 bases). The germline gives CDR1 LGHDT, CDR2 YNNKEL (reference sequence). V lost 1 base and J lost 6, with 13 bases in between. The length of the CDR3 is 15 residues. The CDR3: CASSQGPGARQPQHF. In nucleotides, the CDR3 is TGTGCCAGCAGCCAAGGCCCAGGGGCTCGTCAGCCCCAGCATTTT.

The CDR3 protein is CASSPLGGQDGYTF. The CDR3 DNA is TGTGCCAGCTCCCCTCTCGGTGGCCAGGATGGCTACACCTTC. The rearrangement uses TRBV18 and TRBJ1-2; D call uncertain. Trimming stripped 6 bases from V and 6 bases from J, with 17 bases between. CDR1 is KGHSH, CDR2 LQKENI, per germline. The CDR3 totals 14 residues. The whole variable domain, filled in from reference TRBV18 and TRBJ1-2, reads NAGVMQNPRHLVRRRGQEARLRCSPMKGHSHVYWYRQLPEEGLKFMVYLQKENIIDESGMPKERFSAEFPKEGPSILRIQQVVRGDSAAYFCASSPLGGQDGYTFGSGTRLTVV.

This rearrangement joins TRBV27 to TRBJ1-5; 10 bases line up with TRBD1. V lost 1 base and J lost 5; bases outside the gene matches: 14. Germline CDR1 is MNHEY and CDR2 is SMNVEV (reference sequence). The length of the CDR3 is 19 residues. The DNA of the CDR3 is TGTGCCAGCAGTTTATATAGTCCCGGGACAGGGGCCGTCGATCAGCCCCAGCATTTT. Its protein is CASSLYSPGTGAVDQPQHF.

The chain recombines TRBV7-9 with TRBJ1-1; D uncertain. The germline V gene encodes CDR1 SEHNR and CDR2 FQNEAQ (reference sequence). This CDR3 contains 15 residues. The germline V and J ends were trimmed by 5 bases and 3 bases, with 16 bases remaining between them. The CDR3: CASSLGYSVDTEAFF. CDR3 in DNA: TGTGCCAGCAGCCTAGGGTACTCCGTGGACACTGAAGCTTTCTTT.

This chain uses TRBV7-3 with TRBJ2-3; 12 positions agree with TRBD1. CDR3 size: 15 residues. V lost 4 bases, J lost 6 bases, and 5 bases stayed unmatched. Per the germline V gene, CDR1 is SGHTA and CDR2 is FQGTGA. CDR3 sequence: CASSSGTGGFDTQYF. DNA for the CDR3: TGTGCCAGCAGCTCCGGGACAGGGGGCTTTGATACGCAGTATTTT.

The CDR3 loop is CASGPGETYEQYF. CDR3 sequence (DNA): TGTGCCAGCGGCCCGGGAGAAACCTACGAGCAGTACTTC. This chain uses TRBV9 with TRBJ2-7; the D gene is possibly TRBD2 (6 bases). Germline V lookup: CDR1 SGDLS, CDR2 YYNGEE. The CDR3 is 13 residues long. V was cut by 7 bases and J by 2 bases, with 13 bases left in between. The full variable domain, rest sourced from reference TRBV9 and TRBJ2-7, is DSGVTQTPKHLITATGQRVTLRCSPRSGDLSVYWYQQSLDQGLQFLIQYYNGEERAKGNILERFSAQQFPDLHSELNLSSLELGDSALYFCASGPGETYEQYFGPGTRLTVT.

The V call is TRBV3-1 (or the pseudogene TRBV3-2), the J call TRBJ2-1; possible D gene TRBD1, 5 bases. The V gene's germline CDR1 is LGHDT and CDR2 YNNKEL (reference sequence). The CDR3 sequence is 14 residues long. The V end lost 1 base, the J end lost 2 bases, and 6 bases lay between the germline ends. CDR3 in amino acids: CASSQGGPYNEQFF. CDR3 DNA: TGTGCCAGCAGCCAAGGGGGCCCCTACAATGAGCAGTTCTTC.

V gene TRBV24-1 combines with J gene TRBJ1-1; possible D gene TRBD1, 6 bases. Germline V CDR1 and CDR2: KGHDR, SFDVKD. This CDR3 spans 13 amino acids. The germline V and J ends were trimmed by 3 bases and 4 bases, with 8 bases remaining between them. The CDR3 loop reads CATSDPGATEAFF. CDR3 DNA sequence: TGTGCCACCAGTGATCCAGGGGCCACTGAAGCTTTCTTT.

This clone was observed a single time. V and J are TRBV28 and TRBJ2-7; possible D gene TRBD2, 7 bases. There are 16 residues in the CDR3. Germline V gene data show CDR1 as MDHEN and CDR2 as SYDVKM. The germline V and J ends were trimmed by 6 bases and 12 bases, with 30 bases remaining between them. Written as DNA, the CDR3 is TGTGCCAGCAGCCCCACCCCTAGCGGCCATCACAGGGTTATGTACTTC. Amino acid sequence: CASSPTPSGHHRVMYF.

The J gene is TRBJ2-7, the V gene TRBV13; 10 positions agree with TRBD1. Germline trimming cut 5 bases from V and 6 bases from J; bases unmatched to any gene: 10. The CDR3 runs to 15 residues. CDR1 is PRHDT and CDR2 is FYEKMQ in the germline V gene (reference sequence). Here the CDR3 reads CASSPRDRGAGEQYF. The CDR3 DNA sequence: TGTGCCAGCAGCCCCAGGGACAGGGGCGCGGGCGAGCAGTACTTC.